The rows below give T cell receptor beta chains drawn from one sample of a study of T cells in Graves' hyperthyroidism and ophthalmopathy. TCRdb passed the multiplex PCR reads through MiXCR, listing each CDR3 protein once. The sample carries under 400,000 distinct CDR3 sequences, 15% recorded once. Sequenced sample: blood. The source is an older woman with Graves' ophthalmopathy. Each CDR3 is given with its conserved first and last residue. The order of the fields is clone size, J gene, D gene, V gene, CDR3 protein, CDR3 DNA. D genes are given only for firm matches. Clone size is given for some rows only: seen once, a few or many times, or a class if the clone is expanded.

clone size: many
J gene: TRBJ2-1
D gene: -
V gene: TRBV2
CDR3 protein: CASGARLSSYNEQFF
CDR3 DNA: TGTGCCAGCGGCGCCCGGCTGTCATCCTACAATGAGCAGTTCTTC

clone size: many
J gene: TRBJ1-5
D gene: -
V gene: TRBV3-1
CDR3 protein: CASSQAGNSNQPQHF
CDR3 DNA: TGTGCCAGCAGCCAAGCAGGGAATAGCAATCAGCCCCAGCATTTT

clone size: many
J gene: TRBJ2-7
D gene: -
V gene: TRBV20-1
CDR3 protein: CSARDPRSSYEQYF
CDR3 DNA: TGCAGTGCTAGAGATCCCCGGAGCTCCTACGAGCAGTACTTC

clone size: many
J gene: TRBJ1-4
D gene: -
V gene: TRBV3-1
CDR3 protein: CASSLRGAAATNEKLFF
CDR3 DNA: TGTGCCAGCAGCCTTAGGGGGGCGGCTGCAACTAATGAAAAACTGTTTTTT

clone size: many
J gene: TRBJ1-1
D gene: -
V gene: TRBV11-2
CDR3 protein: CASSNKRYTEAFF
CDR3 DNA: TGTGCCAGCAGCAATAAGAGGTACACTGAAGCTTTCTTT

clone size: many
J gene: TRBJ2-5
D gene: TRBD2
V gene: TRBV10-3
CDR3 protein: CAISDPTSGRAWETQYF
CDR3 DNA: TGTGCCATCAGTGACCCGACTAGCGGGAGGGCCTGGGAGACCCAGTACTTC

clone size: -
J gene: TRBJ1-2
D gene: -
V gene: TRBV20-1
CDR3 protein: CSAEPGHSYGYTF
CDR3 DNA: TGCAGTGCGGAACCGGGACATTCCTATGGCTACACCTTC

clone size: many
J gene: TRBJ2-1
D gene: -
V gene: TRBV20-1
CDR3 protein: CSAFSTIYNEQFF
CDR3 DNA: TGCAGTGCTTTTTCGACTATTTACAATGAGCAGTTCTTC

clone size: many
J gene: TRBJ2-3
D gene: -
V gene: TRBV5-8
CDR3 protein: CASSLVSWGADTQYF
CDR3 DNA: TGTGCCAGCAGCTTGGTGTCGTGGGGTGCAGATACGCAGTATTTT

clone size: -
J gene: TRBJ2-7
D gene: -
V gene: TRBV15
CDR3 protein: CATSRDGTLYEQYF
CDR3 DNA: TGTGCCACCAGCAGAGATGGGACCCTTTACGAGCAGTACTTC

clone size: few
J gene: TRBJ2-1
D gene: -
V gene: TRBV6-1
CDR3 protein: CASSLLTGEGNEQFF
CDR3 DNA: TGTGCCAGCTCCCTCCTCACAGGGGAGGGCAATGAGCAGTTCTTC

clone size: many
J gene: TRBJ2-5
D gene: TRBD1
V gene: TRBV5-1
CDR3 protein: CASSVTGIKETQYF
CDR3 DNA: TGCGCCAGCAGCGTGACAGGGATCAAAGAGACCCAGTACTTC

clone size: many
J gene: TRBJ1-2
D gene: -
V gene: TRBV3-1
CDR3 protein: CASSQGQRNYGYTF
CDR3 DNA: TGTGCCAGCAGCCAAGGACAGCGGAACTATGGCTACACCTTC

clone size: many
J gene: TRBJ1-1
D gene: TRBD1
V gene: TRBV6-5
CDR3 protein: CASSYAGGFMNTEAFF
CDR3 DNA: TGTGCCAGCAGTTACGCAGGGGGATTTATGAACACTGAAGCTTTCTTT

clone size: many
J gene: TRBJ2-2
D gene: -
V gene: TRBV10-1
CDR3 protein: CASSEMVGSGELFF
CDR3 DNA: TGCGCCAGCAGTGAGATGGTTGGATCCGGGGAGCTGTTTTTT

clone size: many
J gene: TRBJ2-3
D gene: TRBD1
V gene: TRBV7-9
CDR3 protein: CASSPSGQTSTDTQYF
CDR3 DNA: TGTGCCAGCAGCCCCTCGGGACAGACTAGCACAGATACGCAGTATTTT

clone size: few
J gene: TRBJ2-7
D gene: TRBD2
V gene: TRBV19
CDR3 protein: CASSILAGVFHEQYF
CDR3 DNA: TGTGCCAGTAGTATTTTGGCGGGAGTATTCCACGAGCAGTACTTC

clone size: few
J gene: TRBJ1-2
D gene: -
V gene: TRBV6-1
CDR3 protein: CASSSSLGVGYTF
CDR3 DNA: TGTGCCAGCAGTTCGAGCCTTGGGGTCGGCTACACCTTC

clone size: many
J gene: TRBJ2-7
D gene: TRBD1
V gene: TRBV11-1
CDR3 protein: CASSPPRQGSYEQYF
CDR3 DNA: TGTGCCAGCAGCCCTCCTCGACAGGGCTCATACGAGCAGTACTTC

clone size: -
J gene: TRBJ1-4
D gene: -
V gene: TRBV12-3/TRBV12-4
CDR3 protein: CASREDVNEKLFF
CDR3 DNA: TGTGCCAGCAGAGAGGACGTGAATGAAAAACTGTTTTTT

clone size: few
J gene: TRBJ2-3
D gene: -
V gene: TRBV30
CDR3 protein: CACTRGSLARDTQYF
CDR3 DNA: TGTGCCTGTACCCGGGGAAGTTTAGCCAGAGATACGCAGTATTTT

clone size: many
J gene: TRBJ2-5
D gene: -
V gene: TRBV7-6
CDR3 protein: CASSLGDARTQYF
CDR3 DNA: TGTGCCAGCAGCTTAGGCGACGCCCGGACCCAGTACTTC

clone size: many
J gene: TRBJ2-1
D gene: TRBD1
V gene: TRBV29-1
CDR3 protein: CSVVDRVNEQFF
CDR3 DNA: TGCAGCGTTGTGGACAGGGTTAATGAGCAGTTCTTC

clone size: many
J gene: TRBJ1-6
D gene: -
V gene: TRBV20-1
CDR3 protein: CSARDPLQAALYNSPLHF
CDR3 DNA: TGCAGTGCTAGAGATCCCTTACAGGCCGCTCTGTATAATTCACCCCTCCACTTT

clone size: many
J gene: TRBJ2-5
D gene: -
V gene: TRBV30
CDR3 protein: CAWQPGAQETQYF
CDR3 DNA: TGTGCCTGGCAGCCGGGAGCCCAAGAGACCCAGTACTTC

clone size: -
J gene: TRBJ2-6
D gene: -
V gene: TRBV6-2/TRBV6-3
CDR3 protein: CATEPGTSGANVLTF
CDR3 DNA: TGTGCCACCGAACCTGGGACATCTGGGGCCAACGTCCTGACTTTC

clone size: many
J gene: TRBJ2-7
D gene: TRBD2
V gene: TRBV10-1
CDR3 protein: CASSATGGPNYEQYF
CDR3 DNA: TGCGCCAGCAGTGCAACGGGAGGTCCGAACTACGAGCAGTACTTC

clone size: -
J gene: TRBJ2-1
D gene: -
V gene: TRBV20-1
CDR3 protein: CSAGGTYNEQFF
CDR3 DNA: TGCAGTGCTGGCGGAACCTACAATGAGCAGTTCTTC

clone size: many
J gene: TRBJ2-7
D gene: -
V gene: TRBV6-1
CDR3 protein: CASSITGTSIYEQYF
CDR3 DNA: TGTGCCAGCAGTATTACAGGCACTTCAATTTACGAGCAGTACTTC

clone size: -
J gene: TRBJ1-2
D gene: -
V gene: TRBV20-1
CDR3 protein: CSARLSGGTDFNYGYTF
CDR3 DNA: TGCAGTGCTAGACTCTCGGGGGGAACCGATTTTAACTATGGCTACACCTTC

clone size: few
J gene: TRBJ1-1
D gene: TRBD1
V gene: TRBV7-9
CDR3 protein: CASSAPGQGTNTEAFF
CDR3 DNA: TGTGCCAGCAGCGCCCCGGGACAGGGGACGAACACTGAAGCTTTCTTT

clone size: few
J gene: TRBJ1-5
D gene: -
V gene: TRBV29-1
CDR3 protein: CSVGVGVNQPQHF
CDR3 DNA: TGCAGCGTTGGGGTAGGGGTCAATCAGCCCCAGCATTTT

clone size: few
J gene: TRBJ2-1
D gene: TRBD2
V gene: TRBV24-1
CDR3 protein: CATSDARGGAPYNEQFF
CDR3 DNA: TGTGCCACCAGTGACGCCCGCGGGGGGGCTCCCTACAATGAGCAGTTCTTC

clone size: -
J gene: TRBJ2-3
D gene: TRBD2
V gene: TRBV28
CDR3 protein: CAASGRAGYVDTQYF
CDR3 DNA: TGTGCCGCTAGCGGGAGGGCCGGTTACGTAGATACGCAGTATTTT

clone size: many
J gene: TRBJ2-7
D gene: -
V gene: TRBV12-3/TRBV12-4
CDR3 protein: CASNYGGANYEQYF
CDR3 DNA: TGTGCCAGCAACTACGGCGGAGCGAACTACGAGCAGTACTTC

clone size: few
J gene: TRBJ2-2
D gene: TRBD2
V gene: TRBV3-1
CDR3 protein: CASSLTSWDGTSGAGELFF
CDR3 DNA: TGTGCCAGCAGCCTCACCTCCTGGGACGGGACTAGCGGGGCCGGGGAGCTGTTTTTT

clone size: many
J gene: TRBJ2-5
D gene: -
V gene: TRBV20-1
CDR3 protein: CSARRLPGYQETQYF
CDR3 DNA: TGCAGTGCTAGAAGGTTGCCAGGGTACCAAGAGACCCAGTACTTC

clone size: many
J gene: TRBJ2-5
D gene: -
V gene: TRBV20-1
CDR3 protein: CSAKQGGQETQYF
CDR3 DNA: TGCAGTGCTAAACAGGGTGGGCAAGAGACCCAGTACTTC

clone size: few
J gene: TRBJ2-2
D gene: TRBD1
V gene: TRBV5-1
CDR3 protein: CASTRQGAGELFF
CDR3 DNA: TGCGCCAGCACGCGACAGGGGGCCGGGGAGCTGTTTTTT

clone size: -
J gene: TRBJ2-2
D gene: -
V gene: TRBV3-1
CDR3 protein: CASSPLWEAGTGELFF
CDR3 DNA: TGTGCCAGCAGCCCGCTTTGGGAAGCGGGCACCGGGGAGCTGTTTTTT

clone size: -
J gene: TRBJ1-2
D gene: TRBD1
V gene: TRBV3-1
CDR3 protein: CASSQGRTGRWTVAYGYTF
CDR3 DNA: TGTGCCAGCAGCCAAGGCAGGACAGGGAGGTGGACCGTTGCCTATGGCTACACCTTC

clone size: many
J gene: TRBJ2-4
D gene: TRBD2
V gene: TRBV20-1
CDR3 protein: CSAKTSGVNIQYF
CDR3 DNA: TGCAGTGCTAAGACTAGCGGGGTAAACATTCAGTACTTC

clone size: -
J gene: TRBJ2-5
D gene: TRBD1
V gene: TRBV19
CDR3 protein: CASSTGAGTEETQYF
CDR3 DNA: TGTGCCAGTAGTACCGGGGCCGGGACAGAAGAGACCCAGTACTTC

clone size: -
J gene: TRBJ1-2
D gene: -
V gene: TRBV20-1
CDR3 protein: CSASDRARLGYTF
CDR3 DNA: TGCAGTGCCTCGGACAGAGCGAGGCTTGGCTACACCTTC

clone size: many
J gene: TRBJ2-7
D gene: -
V gene: TRBV7-2
CDR3 protein: CASSLRRDYEQYF
CDR3 DNA: TGTGCCAGCAGCTTGAGGAGGGACTACGAGCAGTACTTC

clone size: many
J gene: TRBJ2-3
D gene: -
V gene: TRBV20-1
CDR3 protein: CSARDWRGTDTQYF
CDR3 DNA: TGCAGTGCTAGAGACTGGAGGGGAACAGATACGCAGTATTTT